This TCR beta chain was captured in a study of shared clonotypes between healthy human individuals. Study results and caveats: Naive subsets typically showed greater estimated richness than memory subsets.

This clone appeared once. Its antigen is still unknown. Within the sample, other DNA sequences also encode this same CDR3. CDR3 length equals 14 residues. V lost 3 bases and J 0 bases, leaving 8 bases between the germline ends. Germline V lookup: CDR1 SGHTA, CDR2 FQGNSA. Clones were sequenced by immunoSEQ multiplex PCR, and TCRdb holds only the in-frame ones, with some missing. The sample has roughly 2 million clones; around 95% are singletons. The V call is TRBV7-2, the J call TRBJ1-1; perhaps TRBD1 as D (5 bases). Sequencing input: naive CD4+ T cells sorted from blood. Subset indicated: CD45RA+ positively selected. The receptor's source is a man younger than 35 in good health. CDR3 loop: CASSLQGVNTEAFF. In DNA, the CDR3 is TGTGCCAGCAGCTTGCAGGGTGTGAACACTGAAGCTTTCTTT.